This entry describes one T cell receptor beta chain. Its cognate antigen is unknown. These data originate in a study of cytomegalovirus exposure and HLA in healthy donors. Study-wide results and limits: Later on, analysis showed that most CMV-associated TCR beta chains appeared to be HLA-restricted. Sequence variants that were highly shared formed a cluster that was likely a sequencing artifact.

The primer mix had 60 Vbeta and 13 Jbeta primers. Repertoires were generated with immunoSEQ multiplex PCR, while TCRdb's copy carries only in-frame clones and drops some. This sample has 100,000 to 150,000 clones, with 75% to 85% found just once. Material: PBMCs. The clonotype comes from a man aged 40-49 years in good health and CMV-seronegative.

The chain's CDR3 is CASSTHSAGDLHF. The CDR3 bases are TGTGCCAGCAGCACCCACTCCGCAGGGGACCTCCACTTT. The chain is built from TRBV7-2 and TRBJ1-6; D is possibly TRBD1 (6 bases). Germline V lookup: CDR1 SGHTA, CDR2 FQGNSA. Trimming took off 5 bases at V and 15 bases at J, with 17 bases between the two ends. The CDR3 is 13 amino acids.